This TCR beta chain was identified in a study of neurological immune-mediated disorders. Per the germline V gene, CDR1 is KGHDR and CDR2 is SFDVKD. The V gene lost 1 base and the J gene lost 6 bases, with 14 bases spanning the gap. The CDR3 totals 15 residues. Each TCR transcript was tagged with a 10-nucleotide random UMI during 5'RACE. TCRdb called the 5' RACE reads again in MiXCR, with one record for every CDR3 protein. This repertoire shows 44,000 or so distinct CDR3 sequences, around 6% found once; its top ten account for around 0.52%. This clonotype has at least ten counts. The receptor comes from a woman aged 40 to 50 in good health. Source material: CD4+ T cells from blood. This sequence joins TRBV24-1 and TRBJ1-2, with D possibly being TRBD1 (5 bases). As DNA, the CDR3 is TGTGCCACCAGTGATTTCACAGGTGGGCAGAATGGCTACACCTTC. This encodes CATSDFTGGQNGYTF.